The 11 T cell receptor beta chains below come from one sample, sequenced in a study of blood T cell repertoires in COVID-19. Data came from immunoSEQ multiplex PCR; TCRdb stores just in-frame clones and leaves some out. The repertoire has 150,000 to 200,000 clones, approximately 82% of them found once; the top ten carry approximately 16%. Sequenced input: PBMCs or T cells enriched from blood (not recorded which). All receptors come from a man aged 45-65 years who had recovered from COVID-19.

The chain has TRBV5-1 and TRBJ2-3; 8 bases align to TRBD1. This CDR3 contains 14 residues. J gave up 1 base and V 5 bases, and 3 bases lay outside the gene matches. Germline V gene sequence: CDR1 SGHRS, CDR2 YFSETQ. This CDR3 reads CASRKQGGTDTQYF. In DNA, the CDR3 is TGCGCCAGCAGAAAACAGGGGGGCACAGATACGCAGTATTTT. Based on the CDR3 plus reference TRBV5-1 and TRBJ2-3, the full variable domain is KAGVTQTPRYLIKTRGQQVTLSCSPISGHRSVSWYQQTPGQGLQFLFEYFSETQRNKGNFPGRFSGRQFSNSRSEMNVSTLELGDSALYLCASRKQGGTDTQYFGPGTRLTVL.

This clone was counted between two and nine times. This chain links TRBV10-3 with TRBJ1-6; 8 nucleotides align to TRBD1. Germline values: CDR1 ENHRY, CDR2 SYGVKD. J was trimmed by 9 bases and V by 6 bases; bases with no gene match: 7. CDR3 length equals 14 residues. In nucleotides, the CDR3 is TGTGCCATCAGGTCCGGGACAGGATCTTCACCCCTCCACTTT. This translates into CAIRSGTGSSPLHF.

This sequence joins TRBV29-1 and TRBJ1-1, with TRBD1 as a possible D gene (5 bases). With 4 bases removed from V and 0 bases from J, the gap between germline ends came to 15 bases. Germline V gene lookup returns CDR1 SQVTM and CDR2 ANQGSEA. The CDR3 extends over 15 amino acids. The CDR3 reads CSVVVGLVLNTEAFF. In nucleotides, the CDR3 is TGCAGCGTTGTGGTGGGGCTAGTTTTGAACACTGAAGCTTTCTTT.

This chain connects TRBV7-3 to TRBJ2-2; 7 positions match TRBD1. CDR1 is SGHTA and CDR2 is FQGTGA in the germline V gene. The length of the CDR3 is 16 residues. J was trimmed by 3 bases and V by 4 bases; bases with no gene match: 8. In DNA form, the CDR3 reads TGTGCCAGCAGCTCCATAGGGGGCGTGGACACCGGGGAGCTGTTTTTT. As protein: CASSSIGGVDTGELFF. Looking up the rest from reference TRBV7-3 and TRBJ2-2 gives the full variable domain: GAGVSQTPSNKVTEKGKYVELRCDPISGHTALYWYRQSLGQGPEFLIYFQGTGAADDSGLPNDRFFAVRPEGSVSTLKIQRTERGDSAVYLCASSSIGGVDTGELFFGEGSRLTVL.

The J gene is TRBJ1-3, the V gene TRBV9; D is unresolved. This CDR3 has 17 residues. V shed 4 bases and J shed 0 bases, with 17 bases lying between them. The germline gives CDR1 SGDLS, CDR2 YYNGEE. As DNA, the CDR3 is TGTGCCAGCAGCTCAACCCCCGGAGGGAGCTCTGGAAACACCATATATTTT. The encoded protein is CASSSTPGGSSGNTIYF. Combining the CDR3 with reference TRBV9 and TRBJ1-3 gives the whole variable domain DSGVTQTPKHLITATGQRVTLRCSPRSGDLSVYWYQQSLDQGLQFLIQYYNGEERAKGNILERFSAQQFPDLHSELNLSSLELGDSALYFCASSSTPGGSSGNTIYFGEGSWLTVV.

The genes are TRBV6-5 and TRBJ1-2; possible D gene TRBD1, 5 bases. CDR1 MNHEY and CDR2 SVGAGI come from the germline V gene. V lost 7 bases, J lost 2 bases, and 17 bases lay in between. This CDR3 is built from 15 residues. CDR3 sequence: CASTYQIGANYGYTF. In DNA form, the CDR3 reads TGTGCCAGCACTTATCAGATAGGGGCCAACTATGGCTACACCTTC.

V usage is TRBV2 and J usage is TRBJ2-2; the match to TRBD1 covers 8 bases. The germline CDR1 and CDR2 sequences are SNHLY and FYNNEI. Trimming took 6 bases from V and 2 from J; bases not matched to a gene: 5. This CDR3 has 15 amino acids. For the CDR3, the DNA is TGTGCCAGCAGCCGGGACAGGACTAACACCGGGGAGCTGTTTTTT. Its protein is CASSRDRTNTGELFF. The full variable domain, in which reference TRBV2 and TRBJ2-2 provide the parts outside the CDR3, is EPEVTQTPSHQVTQMGQEVILRCVPISNHLYFYWYRQILGQKVEFLVSFYNNEISEKSEIFDDQFSVERPDGSNFTLKIRSTKLEDSAMYFCASSRDRTNTGELFFGEGSRLTVL.

The V call is TRBV11-2, the J call TRBJ1-1; TRBD1 is a possible D gene (6 bases). In germline, CDR1 is SGHAT, CDR2 FQNNGV. The CDR3 contains 14 residues. V dropped 5 bases and J dropped 14 bases, with 24 bases sitting between them. The CDR3, as DNA: TGTGCCAGCAGCCCCCAGACCACAGGGATCCCGAGCTTCTTT. As protein: CASSPQTTGIPSFF.

This CDR3 reads CASSLQRQGPYEQYF. The DNA for the CDR3 is TGTGCCAGCAGCTTACAGAGGCAGGGTCCCTACGAGCAGTACTTC. This sequence joins TRBV7-8 and TRBJ2-7; D is possibly TRBD1 (5 bases). The germline gives CDR1 SGHVS, CDR2 FQNEAQ. Trimming shortened V by 2 bases and J by 2 bases, and 13 bases separated the two germline ends. This CDR3 contains 15 residues. Full variable domain (rest looked up from reference TRBV7-8 and TRBJ2-7): GAGVSQSPRYKVAKRGQDVALRCDPISGHVSLFWYQQALGQGPEFLTYFQNEAQLDKSGLPSDRFFAERPEGSVSTLKIQRTQQEDSAVYLCASSLQRQGPYEQYFGPGTRLTVT.

J is TRBJ2-2 and V is TRBV7-2, with D possibly TRBD1 on 5 matching bases. Trimming took 5 bases from V and 6 from J, leaving 13 bases between them. The CDR3 covers 14 residues. Germline CDR1 reads SGHTA; CDR2 reads FQGNSA. In nucleotides, the CDR3 is TGTGCCAGCAGCCCCAGGGCCTTTGCCGGGGAGCTGTTTTTT. Protein sequence: CASSPRAFAGELFF.

The V call is TRBV15, the J call TRBJ1-1; a possible D gene is TRBD1 (5 bases). The CDR3 covers 14 residues. V dropped 8 bases and J dropped 1 base, with 14 bases sitting between them. Germline V gene lookup returns CDR1 LNHNV and CDR2 YYDKDF (reference sequence). For the CDR3, the DNA is TGTGCCACCTGGTCGGGGGACGCGAACACTGAAGCTTTCTTT. Encoded protein: CATWSGDANTEAFF.